This TCR beta chain appears in the sequencing data of a study of vaccination and CD4 T cells after COVID-19. Treatment reported: 10-day PBMC culture with coronavirus spike peptide pools or control peptides (ViraFEST assay). An Oncomine TCR Beta short-read assay was used to sequence the DNA from cultured CD4+ T cells. TCRdb processed the PCR reads anew with MiXCR; each CDR3 protein has one entry. The sample records over 14,000 distinct CDR3 sequences, over 65% being singletons. In the case of this clonotype: The antigen is unknown.

Study observations and caveats: Within the convalescent patients, spike mono-reactivity was found in 304 of 307 vaccine-specific clones.

Input material: CD4+ T cells from blood, cultured in vitro. This receptor was taken from a human donor who had recovered from COVID-19.

The CDR3 reads CASSLTQAQGGQYF. DNA of the CDR3: TGTGCCAGCAGCCTGACTCAGGCCCAAGGGGGCCAGTACTTC. This chain joins TRBV7-9 and TRBJ2-5, with a weak D call TRBD1 (6 bases). The CDR3 consists of 14 residues. The germline V and J ends were trimmed by 5 bases and 10 bases, with 20 bases remaining between them. Germline-derived CDR1 and CDR2 are SEHNR and FQNEAQ (reference sequence).